This T cell receptor (beta chain) came from a study of shared clonotypes between healthy human individuals. Overall study results and limits: Sampling involved blood alone; tissue repertoires likely differ.

The repertoire was sequenced with immunoSEQ multiplex PCR; TCRdb's copy has only in-frame clones and lacks some. The data show 2 million to 2.5 million clones, with roughly 95% seen just once and approximately 0.13% held by the top ten. Germline trimming cut 2 bases from V and 7 bases from J; bases unmatched to any gene: 1. From germline, CDR1 is SGHRS and CDR2 YFSETQ. This CDR3 has 12 amino acids. This clone was seen a single time. The antigen is undetermined. Additional DNA sequences in this sample encode the identical CDR3. Sequenced: naive CD4+ T cells sorted from blood. Subset defined: CD45RA+ positively selected. V is TRBV5-1 and J is TRBJ1-2; 8 bases are shared with TRBD1. The receptor was isolated from a man in his late teens or twenties in good health. CDR3 sequence: CASSFDRGGYTF. CDR3 in DNA: TGCGCCAGCAGCTTCGACAGGGGTGGCTACACCTTC.